The 25 T cell receptor beta chains listed next were all sequenced from one sample in a study of OX40 agonist ivuxolimab in advanced cancers. Using immunoSEQ multiplex PCR, the repertoire was profiled, and TCRdb retains in-frame clones only, with some absent. The sample shows 80,000 or so clones, around nine tenths of them seen only once. The sequencing used CD4+ or CD8+ T cells sorted from blood, collected in a trial of the OX40 agonist ivuxolimab. The source of these receptors is an adult with an advanced solid tumor such as melanoma, head and neck, liver or kidney cancer.

The rearrangement joins TRBV28 to TRBJ2-1, with 8 bases fitting TRBD2. The V gene end was trimmed by 6 bases and the J gene end by 2 bases; junction bases not matched to a gene: 3. CDR1 and CDR2 (germline): MDHEN, SYDVKM. The CDR3 spans 14 residues. For the CDR3, the DNA is TGTGCCAGCAGCCCGGGAGGGCCCTACAATGAGCAGTTCTTC. Protein sequence: CASSPGGPYNEQFF.

The rearrangement uses TRBV5-1 and TRBJ1-4; perhaps TRBD1 as D (6 bases). Germline-derived CDR1 and CDR2 are SGHRS and YFSETQ. The V gene lost 5 bases and the J gene lost 0 bases, with 11 bases spanning the gap. The CDR3 has 15 residues. The CDR3 DNA reads as TGCGCCAGCAGGAGTAAGGGGGCAACTAATGAAAAACTGTTTTTT. Residues: CASRSKGATNEKLFF.

The rearrangement joins TRBV9 to TRBJ2-5; TRBD2 is a possible D gene (5 bases). The V and J ends lost 0 bases and 2 bases respectively, with 11 bases between them. Germline assignment: CDR1 SGDLS and CDR2 YYNGEE. The CDR3 is 15 residues long. The CDR3: CASSVVGIAQETQYF. The CDR3 DNA reads TGTGCCAGCAGCGTAGTCGGGATAGCTCAAGAGACCCAGTACTTC.

The CDR3 DNA reads as TGCGCCAGCGGGTTACTCGGGGGCACCGGGGAGCTGTTTTTT. Encoded protein: CASGLLGGTGELFF. The rearrangement uses TRBV10-2 and TRBJ2-2, with D perhaps matching TRBD2 (6 bases). Germline V lookup: CDR1 WSHSY, CDR2 SAAADI. CDR3 length equals 14 residues. V lost 8 bases and J lost 4, with 14 bases in between.

This chain uses TRBV2 with TRBJ2-3; weak D call: TRBD2 (5 bases). Germline CDR1 SNHLY, CDR2 FYNNEI. Trimming cost V 8 bases and J 2 bases, with 11 bases left between them. This CDR3 is built from 13 residues. CDR3 protein: CASQTDYTDTQYF. The DNA of the CDR3 is TGTGCCAGCCAAACCGACTACACAGATACGCAGTATTTT. The full variable domain, completed using reference TRBV2 and TRBJ2-3, is EPEVTQTPSHQVTQMGQEVILRCVPISNHLYFYWYRQILGQKVEFLVSFYNNEISEKSEIFDDQFSVERPDGSNFTLKIRSTKLEDSAMYFCASQTDYTDTQYFGPGTRLTVL.

This sequence joins TRBV10-3 and TRBJ2-7; 9 nucleotides agree with TRBD1. V lost 11 bases, J lost 3 bases, and 8 bases stayed unmatched. Germline V gene sequence: CDR1 ENHRY, CDR2 SYGVKD. This CDR3 has 13 amino acids. In DNA form, the CDR3 reads TGTGCCGCCACCGGGACAGGGAACTACGAGCAGTACTTC. Its protein is CAATGTGNYEQYF.

CDR3: CSVEDRGRGRNYGYTF. The CDR3 region has the DNA TGCAGCGTTGAAGATAGGGGCAGGGGTCGTAACTATGGCTACACCTTC. This chain connects TRBV29-1 to TRBJ1-2; D perhaps matches TRBD1 (6 bases). The CDR3 runs to 16 residues. The ends were cut back, 0 bases at V and 1 base at J, with 15 bases in the middle. From germline, CDR1 is SQVTM and CDR2 ANQGSEA.

The J gene is TRBJ2-5, the V gene TRBV7-8, with TRBD2 matching 11 bases. CDR1 and CDR2 (germline): SGHVS, FQNEAQ. The CDR3 has 16 residues. V trimming: 1 base; J trimming: 5 bases; junction bases outside the gene matches: 6. The DNA for the CDR3 is TGTGCCAGCAGCTTAGTCCTAGCGGGAGGTGAGGAGACCCAGTACTTC. This encodes CASSLVLAGGEETQYF. The full variable domain, its missing parts supplied by reference TRBV7-8 and TRBJ2-5, is GAGVSQSPRYKVAKRGQDVALRCDPISGHVSLFWYQQALGQGPEFLTYFQNEAQLDKSGLPSDRFFAERPEGSVSTLKIQRTQQEDSAVYLCASSLVLAGGEETQYFGPGTRLLVL.

This clone was seen only once. This chain connects TRBV6-5 to TRBJ1-1; TRBD1 aligns across 8 bases. CDR1 is MNHEY and CDR2 is SVGAGI in the germline V gene. V lost 3 bases and J lost 10; bases outside the gene matches: 4. CDR3 length equals 12 residues. The CDR3 reads CASSYSQGAAFF. Here the CDR3 DNA reads TGTGCCAGCAGTTATTCCCAGGGGGCAGCTTTCTTT.

The gene calls are TRBV6-1 and TRBJ1-5; weak D call: TRBD1 (5 bases). CDR1 MNHNS and CDR2 SASEGT come from the germline V gene. This CDR3 comprises 12 residues. Trimming stripped 2 bases from V and 9 bases from J, with 8 bases between. CDR3 protein: CASSESGGPQHF. CDR3 nucleotide sequence: TGTGCCAGCAGTGAATCGGGGGGGCCCCAGCATTTT.

This chain connects TRBV7-2 to TRBJ2-3; 9 positions agree with TRBD2. The CDR3 consists of 15 residues. V trimming: 7 bases; J trimming: 0 bases; junction bases outside the gene matches: 5. Germline assignment: CDR1 SGHTA and CDR2 FQGNSA. This CDR3 is CASTGTSRSTDTQYF. For the CDR3, the DNA is TGTGCCAGCACCGGGACTAGCAGAAGCACAGATACGCAGTATTTT. Variable domain in full (rest from reference TRBV7-2 and TRBJ2-3): GAGVSQSPSNKVTEKGKDVELRCDPISGHTALYWYRQSLGQGLEFLIYFQGNSAPDKSGLPSDRFSAERTGGSVSTLTIQRTQQEDSAVYLCASTGTSRSTDTQYFGPGTRLTVL.

The chain couples TRBV29-1 to TRBJ2-3; 12 bases are shared with TRBD2. Germline CDR1 SQVTM, CDR2 ANQGSEA. V was clipped by 7 bases and J by 6 bases; unmatched bases: 8. CDR3 length equals 14 residues. The CDR3 reads CSARLAGASDTQYF. CDR3 bases: TGCAGCGCCCGACTAGCGGGGGCGTCGGATACGCAGTATTTT.

This chain uses TRBV23-1 with TRBJ2-7; no definite D call. TRBV23-1 is identified as an open reading frame with a role that is uncertain. There are 12 residues in the CDR3. With 6 bases removed from V and 3 bases from J, the gap between germline ends came to 9 bases. This CDR3 reads CASSPRRYEQYF. DNA of the CDR3: TGCGCCAGCAGCCCTAGGCGCTACGAGCAGTACTTC.

The CDR3 reads CASSSKETGPGSYGYTF. CDR3 bases: TGCGCCAGCAGCTCAAAGGAGACAGGGCCGGGGAGCTATGGCTACACCTTC. V gene TRBV5-1 combines with J gene TRBJ1-2; 7 nucleotides agree with TRBD1. The CDR3 has 17 amino acids. After removal of 3 bases from V and 4 bases from J, the junction contained 15 bases not matched to a gene. Germline-derived CDR1 and CDR2 are SGHRS and YFSETQ.

CDR3 sequence: CASKEGFDNSPLHF. The CDR3, as DNA: TGTGCCAGTAAAGAAGGCTTCGATAATTCACCCCTCCACTTT. V gene TRBV19 combines with J gene TRBJ1-6, with D uncertain. Per germline, CDR1 LNHDA and CDR2 SQIVND (reference sequence). V lost 7 bases, J lost 5 bases, and 12 bases lay in between. There are 14 residues in the CDR3.

The chain carries TRBV9 and TRBJ2-3, with 8 nucleotides matching TRBD1. Germline CDR1 and CDR2: SGDLS and YYNGEE. Trimming cost V 4 bases and J 5 bases; bases outside gene matches: 9. This CDR3 region has 15 residues. DNA of the CDR3: TGTGCCAGCAGCCCAACGACAGGGGCTAGAGATACGCAGTATTTT. Its translation: CASSPTTGARDTQYF.

The rearrangement links TRBV19 to TRBJ1-5; D ambiguous. Trimming pared 3 bases from V and 1 base from J, leaving 10 bases between. This CDR3 comprises 15 residues. Germline V gene data show CDR1 as LNHDA and CDR2 as SQIVND (reference sequence). CDR3 sequence reads: CASSIQEVSNQPQHF. CDR3 in DNA: TGTGCCAGTAGTATTCAAGAGGTGAGCAATCAGCCCCAGCATTTT. Drawing the rest from reference TRBV19 and TRBJ1-5, the complete variable domain is DGGITQSPKYLFRKEGQNVTLSCEQNLNHDAMYWYRQDPGQGLRLIYYSQIVNDFQKGDIAEGYSVSREKKESFPLTVTSAQKNPTAFYLCASSIQEVSNQPQHFGDGTRLSIL.

The chain combines TRBV27 with TRBJ2-1; perhaps TRBD1 as D (6 bases). The CDR3 is 12 residues long. Between the trimmed V and J ends, which lost 3 bases and 12 bases, there was a span of 12 bases. From germline, CDR1 is MNHEY and CDR2 SMNVEV (reference sequence). The CDR3 region has the DNA TGTGCCAGCAGTTTGGTTGGGACAAGGCAGTTCTTC. It specifies CASSLVGTRQFF.

The chain is built from TRBV27 and TRBJ1-6; 8 nucleotides align to TRBD1. The CDR3 sequence is 15 residues long. V dropped 6 bases and J dropped 3; count of bases not matched to a gene: 4. Germline-derived CDR1 and CDR2 are MNHEY and SMNVEV (reference sequence). CDR3 sequence (DNA): TGTGCCAGCAGAGCCGGGACAGGCTATAATTCACCCCTCCACTTT. It codes for CASRAGTGYNSPLHF.

The chain joins TRBV5-4 to TRBJ2-5, with 8 positions matching TRBD1. The CDR3 loop spans 16 amino acids. Germline V gene data show CDR1 as SGHNT and CDR2 as YYREEE (reference sequence). V shed 4 bases and J 5 bases; nucleotides not matched to a gene: 13. The CDR3 region has the DNA TGTGCCAGCAGCCCGGCCGGGACAGGCTCGTTGGAGACCCAGTACTTC. Its protein is CASSPAGTGSLETQYF.

As regards this clone: Other DNA sequences in the same sample also yield this CDR3. The chain combines TRBV28 with TRBJ2-2; D is perhaps TRBD2 (6 bases). V lost 6 bases and J lost 0, with 14 bases in between. Germline CDR1 and CDR2: MDHEN and SYDVKM. The CDR3 has 16 amino acids. This chain's CDR3 is CASSLSGSANTGELFF. CDR3 nucleotide sequence: TGTGCCAGCAGCCTTAGCGGAAGCGCGAACACCGGGGAGCTGTTTTTT.

The rearrangement uses TRBV7-2 and TRBJ2-3; 8 nucleotides agree with TRBD2. With 4 bases clipped from V and 1 base from J, the junction kept 4 bases outside the gene matches. The CDR3 runs to 15 residues. Looked up from germline, CDR1 is SGHTA and CDR2 is FQGNSA. The CDR3 region has the DNA TGTGCCAGCAGCTCCCTGACTAGCGGCACAGATACGCAGTATTTT. Its translation: CASSSLTSGTDTQYF.

This clone was seen more than once but under ten times. This chain links TRBV5-1 with TRBJ2-7; no clear D gene. From germline, CDR1 is SGHRS and CDR2 YFSETQ. Trimming removed 4 bases from V and 4 bases from J, with 18 bases in between. The CDR3 is made up of 15 amino acids. The CDR3: CASSPRPGPGYEQYF. The CDR3 DNA reads as TGCGCCAGCAGCCCCCGGCCCGGCCCCGGGTACGAGCAGTACTTC.

The genes are TRBV10-2 and TRBJ2-1; 10 bases align to TRBD2. Germline V gene sequence: CDR1 WSHSY, CDR2 SAAADI. The CDR3 has 15 residues. V shed 2 bases, J shed 6 bases, and the junction held 4 bases outside the gene matches. The CDR3 sequence is CASSERSGRANEQFF. Here the CDR3 DNA reads TGCGCCAGCAGTGAGAGAAGCGGGAGGGCCAATGAGCAGTTCTTC.

The J gene is TRBJ1-1, the V gene TRBV6-5; D uncertain. CDR1 is MNHEY, CDR2 SVGAGI, per germline. The ends were cut back, 3 bases at V and 3 bases at J, with 8 bases in the middle. CDR3 size: 13 residues. The CDR3 here is CASSYSLDTEAFF. For the CDR3, the DNA is TGTGCCAGCAGTTATTCACTAGACACTGAAGCTTTCTTT.